The 12 T cell receptor beta chains listed next were all sequenced from one sample in a study of T cell changes during pregnancy in multiple sclerosis. The data were produced by immunoSEQ multiplex PCR, yet TCRdb's version contains in-frame clones alone and is incomplete. The sample yields 35,000 to 45,000 clones, 91% seen once. This material consisted of CD4+ T cells from peripheral blood mononuclear cells, taken in the second trimester of pregnancy. The origin of the receptors is a female donor in good health, enrolled as a control in a pregnancy study.

The chain has TRBV21-1 and TRBJ2-7; TRBD1, as called in the table, went unchecked against the DNA. TRBV21-1 is a documented pseudogene. The CDR3 totals 16 residues. The CDR3, as DNA: TGTGCCAGCAGCAAAGCAACAGGGGGCGGTAACTACGAGCAGTACTTC. This translates into CASSKATGGGNYEQYF.

The genes are TRBV27 and TRBJ2-6, with D possibly TRBD1 on 5 matching bases. CDR1 is MNHEY and CDR2 is SMNVEV in the germline V gene (reference sequence). V dropped 3 bases and J dropped 2 bases, with 23 bases sitting between them. The CDR3 is 20 amino acids. The CDR3 reads CASSFSPTLQGRPGANVLTF. CDR3 DNA sequence: TGTGCCAGCAGTTTTTCCCCGACTTTGCAGGGTAGGCCTGGGGCCAACGTCCTGACTTTC.

The chain couples TRBV13 to TRBJ2-1; 8 positions match TRBD2. V lost 4 bases and J lost 5; bases outside the gene matches: 16. The CDR3 is 18 amino acids. Germline V gene lookup returns CDR1 PRHDT and CDR2 FYEKMQ (reference sequence). CDR3 loop: CASSSGTSFRGGDNEQFF. As DNA, the CDR3 is TGTGCCAGCAGCTCAGGTACCTCCTTTCGGGGGGGGGACAATGAGCAGTTCTTC.

DNA for the CDR3: TGCGCCAGCAGCCGAACAGGGCCGGAAAACACTGAAGCTTTCTTT. Its protein is CASSRTGPENTEAFF. The gene calls are TRBV5-1 and TRBJ1-1; D is perhaps TRBD1 (6 bases). Per the germline V gene, CDR1 is SGHRS and CDR2 is YFSETQ. V was pared by 4 bases and J by 2 bases, with 15 bases between. This CDR3 has 15 amino acids.

The chain uses TRBV7-3 and TRBJ2-2; D possibly corresponds to TRBD1 (5 bases). This CDR3 spans 16 amino acids. Germline-derived CDR1 and CDR2 are SGHTA and FQGTGA. V was cut by 5 bases and J by 5 bases, with 18 bases left in between. The CDR3 coding sequence is TGTGCCAGCAGCCCTCAACAGGTGTCCGGGACCGGGGAGCTGTTTTTT. Residues: CASSPQQVSGTGELFF. Using reference TRBV7-3 and TRBJ2-2 for the parts outside the CDR3, the full variable domain is GAGVSQTPSNKVTEKGKYVELRCDPISGHTALYWYRQSLGQGPEFLIYFQGTGAADDSGLPNDRFFAVRPEGSVSTLKIQRTERGDSAVYLCASSPQQVSGTGELFFGEGSRLTVL.

This clone was counted a single time. V and J are TRBV21-1 and TRBJ1-1; the table's D call, TRBD1, has no DNA check behind it. TRBV21-1 is tagged as a pseudogene. The CDR3 sequence is 13 residues long. The CDR3 DNA reads as TGTGCCAGCAGCAAAAAATTCAGGGGTGAAGCTTTCTTT. This translates into CASSKKFRGEAFF.

V usage is TRBV19 and J usage is TRBJ2-7, with 8 bases matching TRBD1. Germline CDR1 LNHDA, CDR2 SQIVND (reference sequence). This CDR3 has 17 amino acids. The V gene end was trimmed by 3 bases and the J gene end by 2 bases; junction bases not matched to a gene: 12. The CDR3: CASSILRAWGQAYEQYF. In DNA, the CDR3 is TGTGCCAGTAGTATCCTGCGGGCCTGGGGACAGGCCTACGAGCAGTACTTC.

This chain links TRBV2 with TRBJ1-5; D may be TRBD1 (6 bases). The CDR3 spans 14 residues. Trimming cost V 3 bases and J 9 bases, with 15 bases left between them. Germline V CDR1 and CDR2: SNHLY, FYNNEI. CDR3 sequence reads: CASSETGGLRPQHF. For the CDR3, the DNA is TGTGCCAGCAGTGAGACGGGGGGCTTGAGGCCCCAGCATTTT.

This sequence joins TRBV12-1 and TRBJ1-5; the table's D call of TRBD1 was not tested on the DNA. TRBV12-1 is shown as a pseudogene. The CDR3 is 16 residues long. Written as DNA, the CDR3 is TGTGCCAGCAGCCCCCGCCCGGGACAGGGGGTTCAGCCCCAGCATTTT. Translating it yields CASSPRPGQGVQPQHF.

This clone appeared a few times. The CDR3 nucleotides read TGTGCCAGCAGCTTGAACGGGAGGGCCTTACATGAGCAGTTCTTC. It encodes CASSLNGRALHEQFF. This chain uses TRBV5-4 with TRBJ2-1, with 8 bases that match TRBD2. The CDR3 totals 15 residues. V shed 1 base, J shed 8 bases, and the junction held 8 bases outside the gene matches. Germline V gives CDR1 SGHNT, CDR2 YYREEE (reference sequence).

The CDR3 protein is CASSSSRGTAGGNTIYF. Here the CDR3 DNA reads TGTGCCAGCAGCTCCTCCCGAGGGACAGCAGGCGGAAACACCATATATTTT. The chain employs TRBV7-2 and TRBJ1-3; TRBD1 agrees at 7 bases. Germline values: CDR1 SGHTA, CDR2 FQGNSA. This CDR3 is 17 amino acids long. Losses at the gene ends were 4 bases for V and 4 bases for J; bases not matched to a gene: 13.

This sequence joins TRBV6-1 and TRBJ1-2; TRBD1 aligns across 10 bases. The CDR3 is made up of 16 amino acids. Germline V gives CDR1 MNHNS, CDR2 SASEGT. With V trimmed by 1 base and J by 7 bases, 9 bases remained unmatched. CDR3 amino acids: CASSEVFDRGLSGYTF. Here the CDR3 DNA reads TGTGCCAGCAGTGAAGTCTTCGACAGGGGGCTCTCTGGCTACACCTTC.